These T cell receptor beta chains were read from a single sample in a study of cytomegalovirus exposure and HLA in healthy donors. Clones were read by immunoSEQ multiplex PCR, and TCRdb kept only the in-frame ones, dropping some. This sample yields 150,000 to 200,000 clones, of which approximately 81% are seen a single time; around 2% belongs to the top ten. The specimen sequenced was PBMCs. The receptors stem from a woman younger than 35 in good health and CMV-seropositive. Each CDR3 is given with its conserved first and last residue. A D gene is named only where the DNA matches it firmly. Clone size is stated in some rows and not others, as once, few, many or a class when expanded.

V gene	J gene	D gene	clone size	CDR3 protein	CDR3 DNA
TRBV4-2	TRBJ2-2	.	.	CASSQEGRGRTGELFF	TGTGCCAGCAGCCAAGAGGGCAGGGGCCGAACCGGGGAGCTGTTTTTT
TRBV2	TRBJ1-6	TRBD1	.	CASRLLGQVNSPLHF	TGTGCCAGCAGACTACTAGGACAGGTTAATTCACCCCTCCACTTT
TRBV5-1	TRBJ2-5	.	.	CASTAREETQYF	TGCGCCAGCACGGCTAGGGAGGAGACCCAGTACTTC
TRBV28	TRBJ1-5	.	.	CASSLLVSLQPQHF	TGTGCCAGCAGTTTATTGGTCAGTTTACAGCCCCAGCATTTT
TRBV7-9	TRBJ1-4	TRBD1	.	CASSSTGGAGEKLFF	TGTGCCAGCAGCTCCACAGGGGGCGCAGGAGAAAAACTGTTTTTT
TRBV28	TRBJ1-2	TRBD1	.	CASSWAGTGALGGYTF	TGTGCCAGCAGTTGGGCCGGGACAGGGGCCCTTGGAGGGTACACCTTC
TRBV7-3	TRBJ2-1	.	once	CASSLIGGSSYNEQFF	TGTGCCAGCAGCTTAATCGGCGGAAGCTCCTACAATGAGCAGTTCTTC
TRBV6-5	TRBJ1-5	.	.	CASSTGSEPQHF	TGTGCCAGCAGTACAGGGTCCGAGCCCCAGCATTTT
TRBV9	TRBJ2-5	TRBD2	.	CASSYAGTSQETQYF	TGTGCCAGCAGCTATGCCGGGACTAGTCAAGAGACCCAGTACTTC
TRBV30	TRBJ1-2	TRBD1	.	CAWSASNQGANYGYTF	TGTGCCTGGAGTGCCTCCAACCAGGGGGCCAACTATGGCTACACCTTC
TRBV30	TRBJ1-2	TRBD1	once	CAWRIDRVDGYTF	TGTGCCTGGAGAATAGACAGGGTAGATGGCTACACCTTC
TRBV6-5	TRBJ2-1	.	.	CAYSGAHEQFF	TGTGCCTATAGTGGGGCCCATGAGCAGTTCTTC
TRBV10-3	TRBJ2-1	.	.	CATSPDSGPNEQFF	TGTGCCACCTCCCCCGACTCCGGCCCCAATGAGCAGTTCTTC
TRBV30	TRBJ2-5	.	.	CAWSGRVGSEETQYF	TGTGCCTGGAGTGGCAGGGTTGGGTCCGAGGAGACCCAGTACTTC
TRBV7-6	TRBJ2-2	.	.	CASSLANTNTGELFF	TGTGCCAGCAGCTTAGCGAACACGAACACCGGGGAGCTGTTTTTT
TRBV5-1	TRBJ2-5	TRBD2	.	CASSVGLAGIGETQYF	TGCGCCAGCAGCGTAGGACTAGCGGGGATAGGAGAGACCCAGTACTTC
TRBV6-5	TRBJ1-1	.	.	CASSPGGGYTEAFF	TGTGCCAGCAGTCCCGGGGGGGGATACACTGAAGCTTTCTTT
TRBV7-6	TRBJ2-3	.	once	CASSSWRDTQYF	TGTGCCAGCAGCTCTTGGAGGGATACGCAGTATTTT
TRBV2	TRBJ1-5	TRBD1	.	CASSEGRTGVRQPQHF	TGTGCCAGCAGTGAGGGTAGAACAGGGGTGCGTCAGCCCCAGCATTTT
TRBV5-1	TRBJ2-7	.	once	CASSLAERGGSIYEQYF	TGCGCCAGCAGCTTGGCGGAACGCGGGGGCTCGATCTACGAGCAGTACTTC
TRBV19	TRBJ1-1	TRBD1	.	CASSVQGDTEAFF	TGTGCCAGTAGTGTACAGGGGGACACTGAAGCTTTCTTT
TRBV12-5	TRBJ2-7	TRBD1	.	CASGGQGAYEQYF	TGTGCTAGTGGTGGACAGGGGGCTTACGAGCAGTACTTC
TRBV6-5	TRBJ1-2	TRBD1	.	CASRSDRAYGYTF	TGTGCCAGCAGGTCGGACAGGGCCTATGGCTACACCTTC
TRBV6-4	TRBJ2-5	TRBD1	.	CASSPGQGSETQYF	TGTGCCAGCAGCCCCGGACAGGGATCAGAGACCCAGTACTTC
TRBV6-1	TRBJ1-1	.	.	CASSGRENTEAFF	TGTGCCAGCAGTGGCAGGGAGAACACTGAAGCTTTCTTT
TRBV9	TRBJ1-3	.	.	CASSLQPSAGNTIYF	TGTGCCAGCAGCCTACAGCCTTCGGCTGGAAACACCATATATTTT
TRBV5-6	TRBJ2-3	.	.	CASSLEGRPTQYF	TGTGCCAGCAGCTTGGAGGGGCGGCCGACGCAGTATTTT
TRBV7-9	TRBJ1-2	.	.	CASSGRQHGYTF	TGTGCCAGCAGCGGACGACAGCATGGCTACACCTTC
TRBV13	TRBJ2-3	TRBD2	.	CASSSRAGGGTDTQYF	TGTGCCAGCAGCTCGCGAGCGGGGGGAGGCACAGATACGCAGTATTTT
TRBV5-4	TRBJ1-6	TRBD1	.	CASSFSPQGGSPLHF	TGTGCCAGCAGCTTCTCCCCACAGGGGGGTTCACCCCTCCACTTT
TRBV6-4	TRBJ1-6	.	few	CASSEAGGNSPLHF	TGTGCCAGCAGTGAGGCAGGAGGCAATTCACCCCTCCACTTT
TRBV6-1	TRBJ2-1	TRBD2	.	CASAGGLAGVNEQFF	TGTGCCAGCGCTGGCGGCCTAGCGGGGGTCAATGAGCAGTTCTTC
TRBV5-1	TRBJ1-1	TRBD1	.	CASSAGQGAMNTEAFF	TGCGCCAGCAGCGCCGGACAGGGGGCAATGAACACTGAAGCTTTCTTT
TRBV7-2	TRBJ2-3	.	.	CASSFGLKTDTQYF	TGTGCCAGCAGCTTTGGACTAAAGACAGATACGCAGTATTTT
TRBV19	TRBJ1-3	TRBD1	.	CASTSGTAGNTIYF	TGTGCCAGTACCAGTGGGACAGCTGGAAACACCATATATTTT
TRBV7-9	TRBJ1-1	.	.	CASQLPDEGVNTEAFF	TGTGCCAGCCAGTTACCGGACGAGGGGGTGAACACTGAAGCTTTCTTT
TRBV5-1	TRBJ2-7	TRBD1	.	CASSRTGLWDEQYF	TGCGCCAGCAGCAGGACAGGGTTATGGGACGAGCAGTACTTC
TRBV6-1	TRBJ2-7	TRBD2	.	CASSPGGEYEQYF	TGTGCCAGCAGTCCCGGGGGGGAGTACGAGCAGTACTTC
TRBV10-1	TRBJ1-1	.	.	CASRGGDTEAFF	TGCGCCAGCAGAGGGGGGGACACTGAAGCTTTCTTT
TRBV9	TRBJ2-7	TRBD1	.	CASSPWGQGTYEQYF	TGTGCCAGCAGCCCATGGGGACAGGGGACCTACGAGCAGTACTTC
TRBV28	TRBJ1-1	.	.	CASEGNTEAFF	TGTGCCAGCGAGGGAAACACTGAAGCTTTCTTT
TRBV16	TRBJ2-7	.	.	CASSQLIESEQYF	TGTGCCAGCAGCCAATTGATCGAGTCGGAGCAGTACTTC
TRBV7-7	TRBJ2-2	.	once	CASSLFLLTGELFF	TGTGCCAGCAGCCTATTCCTACTTACCGGGGAGCTGTTTTTT
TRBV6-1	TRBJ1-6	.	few	CASSAQTGNSPLHF	TGTGCCAGCAGTGCCCAGACGGGTAATTCACCCCTCCACTTT
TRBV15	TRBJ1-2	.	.	CATSREGVYGYTF	TGTGCCACCAGCAGAGAGGGAGTCTATGGCTACACCTTC
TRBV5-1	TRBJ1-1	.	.	CASSFGTPNTEAFF	TGCGCCAGCAGCTTTGGGACACCGAACACTGAAGCTTTCTTT
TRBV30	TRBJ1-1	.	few	CAWSSGGWVNTEAFF	TGTGCCTGGAGTTCGGGGGGGTGGGTGAACACTGAAGCTTTCTTT
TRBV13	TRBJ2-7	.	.	CASSSSGQGKYF	TGTGCCAGCAGCTCCTCAGGGCAGGGAAAGTACTTC
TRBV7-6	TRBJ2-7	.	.	CASSPGALTGVGYEQYF	TGTGCCAGCAGCCCGGGGGCCCTCACAGGGGTCGGCTACGAGCAGTACTTC
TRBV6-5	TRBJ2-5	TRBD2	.	CASSLRRGVNQETQYF	TGTGCCAGCAGTTTGAGACGGGGGGTCAACCAAGAGACCCAGTACTTC
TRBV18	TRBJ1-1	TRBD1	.	CASSPSLTRTGGTNTEAFF	TGTGCCAGCTCACCATCCCTGACTCGGACAGGGGGAACGAACACTGAAGCTTTCTTT
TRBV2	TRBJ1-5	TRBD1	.	CASTTGQGRQPQHF	TGTGCCAGCACTACGGGACAGGGAAGACAGCCCCAGCATTTT
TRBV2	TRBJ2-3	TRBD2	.	CASSGTSGPSTDTQYF	TGTGCCAGCAGTGGGACTAGCGGACCTAGCACAGATACGCAGTATTTT
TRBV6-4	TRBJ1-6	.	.	CASSDSGQNSPLHF	TGTGCCAGCAGTGACTCGGGACAAAATTCACCCCTCCACTTT
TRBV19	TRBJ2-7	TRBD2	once	CASSIGSGGPYEQYF	TGTGCCAGTAGTATCGGTTCGGGGGGGCCCTACGAGCAGTACTTC
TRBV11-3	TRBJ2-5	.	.	CASKRRLGGETQYF	TGTGCCAGCAAACGACGTCTGGGGGGTGAGACCCAGTACTTC